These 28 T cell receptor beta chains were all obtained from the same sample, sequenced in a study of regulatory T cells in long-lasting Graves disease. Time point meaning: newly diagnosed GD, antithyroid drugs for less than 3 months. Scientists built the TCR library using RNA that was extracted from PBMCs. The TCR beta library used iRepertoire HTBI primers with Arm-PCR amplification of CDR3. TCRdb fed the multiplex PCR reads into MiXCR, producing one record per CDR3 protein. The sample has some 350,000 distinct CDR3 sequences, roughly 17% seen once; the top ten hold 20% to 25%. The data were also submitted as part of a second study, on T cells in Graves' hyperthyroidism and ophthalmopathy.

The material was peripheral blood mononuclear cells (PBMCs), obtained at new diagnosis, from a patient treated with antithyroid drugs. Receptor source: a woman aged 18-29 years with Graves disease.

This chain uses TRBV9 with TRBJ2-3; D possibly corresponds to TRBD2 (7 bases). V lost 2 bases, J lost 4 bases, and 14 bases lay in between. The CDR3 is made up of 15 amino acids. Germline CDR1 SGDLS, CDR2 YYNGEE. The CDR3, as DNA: TGTGCCAGCAGCGTGAGCGGGACAAGCTCAGATACGCAGTATTTT. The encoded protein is CASSVSGTSSDTQYF. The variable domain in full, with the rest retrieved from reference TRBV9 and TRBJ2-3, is DSGVTQTPKHLITATGQRVTLRCSPRSGDLSVYWYQQSLDQGLQFLIQYYNGEERAKGNILERFSAQQFPDLHSELNLSSLELGDSALYFCASSVSGTSSDTQYFGPGTRLTVL.

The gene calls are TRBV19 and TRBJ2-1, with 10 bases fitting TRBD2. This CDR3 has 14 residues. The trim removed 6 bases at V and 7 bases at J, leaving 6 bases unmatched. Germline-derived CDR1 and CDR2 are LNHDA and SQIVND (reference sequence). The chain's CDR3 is CASRTLAGRNEQFF. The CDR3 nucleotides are TGTGCCAGTAGAACACTAGCGGGACGGAATGAGCAGTTCTTC. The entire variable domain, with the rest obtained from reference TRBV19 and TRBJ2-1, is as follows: DGGITQSPKYLFRKEGQNVTLSCEQNLNHDAMYWYRQDPGQGLRLIYYSQIVNDFQKGDIAEGYSVSREKKESFPLTVTSAQKNPTAFYLCASRTLAGRNEQFFGPGTRLTVL.

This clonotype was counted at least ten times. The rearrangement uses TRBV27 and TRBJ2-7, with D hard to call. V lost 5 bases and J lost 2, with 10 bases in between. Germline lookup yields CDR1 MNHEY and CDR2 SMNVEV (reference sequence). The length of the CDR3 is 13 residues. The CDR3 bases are TGTGCCAGCAGTATTTCGGACGCCTACGAGCAGTACTTC. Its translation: CASSISDAYEQYF.

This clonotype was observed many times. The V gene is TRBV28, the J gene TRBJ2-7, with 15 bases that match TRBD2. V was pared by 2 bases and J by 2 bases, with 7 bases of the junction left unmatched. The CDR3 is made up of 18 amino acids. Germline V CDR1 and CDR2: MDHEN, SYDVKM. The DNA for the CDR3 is TGTGCCAGCAGTTTACCCCTGGGACTAGCGGGGGGCGCCTACGAGCAGTACTTC. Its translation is CASSLPLGLAGGAYEQYF. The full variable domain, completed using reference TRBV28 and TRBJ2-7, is DVKVTQSSRYLVKRTGEKVFLECVQDMDHENMFWYRQDPGLGLRLIYFSYDVKMKEKGDIPEGYSVSREKKERFSLILESASTNQTSMYLCASSLPLGLAGGAYEQYFGPGTRLTVT.

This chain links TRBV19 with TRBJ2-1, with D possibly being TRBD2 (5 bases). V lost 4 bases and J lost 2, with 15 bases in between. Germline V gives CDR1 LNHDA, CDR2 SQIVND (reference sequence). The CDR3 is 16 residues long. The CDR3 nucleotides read TGTGCCAGTAGTAGGACTCGACGAGCGACCTACAATGAGCAGTTCTTC. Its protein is CASSRTRRATYNEQFF.

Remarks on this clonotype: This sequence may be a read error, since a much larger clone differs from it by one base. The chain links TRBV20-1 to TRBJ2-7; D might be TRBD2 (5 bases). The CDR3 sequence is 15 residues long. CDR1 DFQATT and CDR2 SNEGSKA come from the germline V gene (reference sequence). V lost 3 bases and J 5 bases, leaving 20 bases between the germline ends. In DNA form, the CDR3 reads TGCAGTGCTAGTGGGGTACTGGCGGGCACGGACGAGCAGTACTTC. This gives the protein CSASGVLAGTDEQYF.

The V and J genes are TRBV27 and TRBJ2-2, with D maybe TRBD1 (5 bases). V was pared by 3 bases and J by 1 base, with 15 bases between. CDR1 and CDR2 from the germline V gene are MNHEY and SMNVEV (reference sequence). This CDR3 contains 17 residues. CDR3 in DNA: TGTGCCAGCAGTTTTTGGACACTGGTAAAGAACACCGGGGAGCTGTTTTTT. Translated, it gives CASSFWTLVKNTGELFF.

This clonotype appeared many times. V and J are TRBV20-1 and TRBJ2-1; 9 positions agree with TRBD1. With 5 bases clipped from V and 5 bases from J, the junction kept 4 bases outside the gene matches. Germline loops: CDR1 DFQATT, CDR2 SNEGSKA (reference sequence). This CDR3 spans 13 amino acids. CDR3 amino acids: CSAWTGVNNEQFF. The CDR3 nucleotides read TGCAGTGCTTGGACAGGGGTAAACAATGAGCAGTTCTTC.

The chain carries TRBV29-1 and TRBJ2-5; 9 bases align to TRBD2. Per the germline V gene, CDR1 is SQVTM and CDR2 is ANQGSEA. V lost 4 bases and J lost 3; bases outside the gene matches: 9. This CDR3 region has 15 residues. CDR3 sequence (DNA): TGCAGCGTTGGCTCTAGCGGGGAGCCTAAAGAGACCCAGTACTTC. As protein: CSVGSSGEPKETQYF.

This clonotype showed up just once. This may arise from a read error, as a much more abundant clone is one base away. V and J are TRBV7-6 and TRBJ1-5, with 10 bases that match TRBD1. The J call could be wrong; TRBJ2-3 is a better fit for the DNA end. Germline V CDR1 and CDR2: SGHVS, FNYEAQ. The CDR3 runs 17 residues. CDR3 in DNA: TGTGCCAGCAGCCCGAGGACAGGGGGTTGGGACAATCAGCCCCAGTATTTT. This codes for CASSPRTGGWDNQPQYF.

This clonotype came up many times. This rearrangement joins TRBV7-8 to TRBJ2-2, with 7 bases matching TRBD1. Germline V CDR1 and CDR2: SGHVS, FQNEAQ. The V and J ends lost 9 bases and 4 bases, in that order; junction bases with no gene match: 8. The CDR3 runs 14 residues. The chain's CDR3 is CASMGQFLTGELFF. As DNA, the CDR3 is TGTGCCAGTATGGGACAGTTTCTCACCGGGGAGCTGTTTTTT.

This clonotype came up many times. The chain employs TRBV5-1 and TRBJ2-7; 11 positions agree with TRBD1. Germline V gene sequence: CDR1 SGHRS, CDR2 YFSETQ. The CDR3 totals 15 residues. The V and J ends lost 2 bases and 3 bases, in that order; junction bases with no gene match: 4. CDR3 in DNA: TGCGCCAGCAGCTTCACCGGGACAGGGGGCTACGAGCAGTACTTC. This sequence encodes CASSFTGTGGYEQYF.

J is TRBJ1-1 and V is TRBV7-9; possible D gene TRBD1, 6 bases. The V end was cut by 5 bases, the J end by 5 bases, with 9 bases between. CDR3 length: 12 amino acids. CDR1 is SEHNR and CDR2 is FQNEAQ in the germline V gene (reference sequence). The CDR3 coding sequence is TGTGCCAGCAGCCCGGACAGTACTGAAGCTTTCTTT. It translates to CASSPDSTEAFF. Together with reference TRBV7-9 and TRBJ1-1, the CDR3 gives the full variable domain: DTGVSQNPRHKITKRGQNVTFRCDPISEHNRLYWYRQTLGQGPEFLTYFQNEAQLEKSRLLSDRFSAERPKGSFSTLEIQRTEQGDSAMYLCASSPDSTEAFFGQGTRLTVV.

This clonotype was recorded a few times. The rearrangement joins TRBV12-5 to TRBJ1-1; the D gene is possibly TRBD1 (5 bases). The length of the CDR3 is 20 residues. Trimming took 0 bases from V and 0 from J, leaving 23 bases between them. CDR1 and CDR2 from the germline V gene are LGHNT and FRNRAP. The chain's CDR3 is CASGLVVGQGELPMNTEAFF. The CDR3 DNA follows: TGTGCTAGTGGTTTGGTAGTGGGGCAGGGAGAACTCCCTATGAACACTGAAGCTTTCTTT.

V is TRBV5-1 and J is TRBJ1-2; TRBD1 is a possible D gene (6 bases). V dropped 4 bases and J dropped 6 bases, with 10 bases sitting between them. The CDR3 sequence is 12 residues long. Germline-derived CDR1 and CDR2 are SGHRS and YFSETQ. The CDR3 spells CASSPQGHGYTF. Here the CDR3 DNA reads TGCGCCAGCAGCCCACAGGGACATGGCTACACCTTC. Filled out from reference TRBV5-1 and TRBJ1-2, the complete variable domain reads KAGVTQTPRYLIKTRGQQVTLSCSPISGHRSVSWYQQTPGQGLQFLFEYFSETQRNKGNFPGRFSGRQFSNSRSEMNVSTLELGDSALYLCASSPQGHGYTFGSGTRLTVV.

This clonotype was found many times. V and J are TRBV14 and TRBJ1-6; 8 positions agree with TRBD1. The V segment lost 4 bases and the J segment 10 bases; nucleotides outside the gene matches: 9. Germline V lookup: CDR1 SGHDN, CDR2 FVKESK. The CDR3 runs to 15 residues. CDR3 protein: CASSPQTGVDSPLHF. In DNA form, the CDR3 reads TGTGCCAGCAGCCCTCAGACAGGGGTCGACTCACCCCTCCACTTT.

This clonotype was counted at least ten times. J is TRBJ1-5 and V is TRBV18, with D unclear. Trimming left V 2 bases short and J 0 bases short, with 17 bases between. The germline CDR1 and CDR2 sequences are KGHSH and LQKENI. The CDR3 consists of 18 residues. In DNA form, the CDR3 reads TGTGCCAGCTCACCAGTCGCCCCGAGAGGAGGTAGCAATCAGCCCCAGCATTTT. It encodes CASSPVAPRGGSNQPQHF.

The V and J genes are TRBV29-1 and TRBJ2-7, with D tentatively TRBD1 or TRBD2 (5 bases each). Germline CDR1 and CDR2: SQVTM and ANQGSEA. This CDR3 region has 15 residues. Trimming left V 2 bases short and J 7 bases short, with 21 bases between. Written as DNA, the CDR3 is TGCAGCGTTGAAAGGGACGGACTTCGCGTAGGGGAGCAGTACTTC. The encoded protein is CSVERDGLRVGEQYF.

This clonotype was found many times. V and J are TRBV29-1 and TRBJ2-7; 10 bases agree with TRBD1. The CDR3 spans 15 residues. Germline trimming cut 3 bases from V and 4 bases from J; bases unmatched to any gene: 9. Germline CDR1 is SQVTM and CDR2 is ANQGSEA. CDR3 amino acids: CSVEARDRGVYEQYF. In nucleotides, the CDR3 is TGCAGCGTTGAGGCGCGGGACAGGGGAGTTTACGAGCAGTACTTC.

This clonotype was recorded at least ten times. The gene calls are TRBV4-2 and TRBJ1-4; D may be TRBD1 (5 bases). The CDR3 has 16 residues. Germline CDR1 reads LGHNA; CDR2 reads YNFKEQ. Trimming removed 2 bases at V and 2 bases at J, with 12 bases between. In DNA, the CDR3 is TGTGCCAGCAGCCAAAAAGCAGGGCGTACTAATGAAAAACTGTTTTTT. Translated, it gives CASSQKAGRTNEKLFF.

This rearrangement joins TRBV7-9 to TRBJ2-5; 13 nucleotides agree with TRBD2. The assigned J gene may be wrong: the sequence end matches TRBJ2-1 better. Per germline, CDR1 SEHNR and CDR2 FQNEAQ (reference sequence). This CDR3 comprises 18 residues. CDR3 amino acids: CASSPGTSGKGVKGEQFF. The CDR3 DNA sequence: TGTGCCAGCAGCCCTGGGACTAGCGGGAAGGGTGTTAAGGGTGAGCAGTTCTTC.

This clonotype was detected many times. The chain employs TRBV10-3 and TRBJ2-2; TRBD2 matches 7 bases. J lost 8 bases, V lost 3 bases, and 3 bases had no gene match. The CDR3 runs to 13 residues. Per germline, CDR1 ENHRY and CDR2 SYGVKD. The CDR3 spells CAISEREVGELFF. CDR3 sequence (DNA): TGTGCCATCAGTGAACGGGAGGTTGGGGAGCTGTTTTTT.

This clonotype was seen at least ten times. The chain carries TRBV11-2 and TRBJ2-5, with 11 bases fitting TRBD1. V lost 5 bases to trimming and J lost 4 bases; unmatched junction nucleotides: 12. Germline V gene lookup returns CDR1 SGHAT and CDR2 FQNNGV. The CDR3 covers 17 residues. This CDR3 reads CASSPQPSDRGRETQYF. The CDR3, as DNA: TGTGCCAGCAGCCCTCAACCGTCGGACAGGGGGCGAGAGACCCAGTACTTC.

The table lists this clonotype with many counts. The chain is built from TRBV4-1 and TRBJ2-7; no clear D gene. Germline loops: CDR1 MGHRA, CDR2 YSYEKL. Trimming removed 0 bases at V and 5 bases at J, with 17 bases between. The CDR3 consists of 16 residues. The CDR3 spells CASSQDSAQAGHEQYF. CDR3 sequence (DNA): TGCGCCAGCAGCCAAGATTCGGCCCAGGCTGGGCACGAGCAGTACTTC.

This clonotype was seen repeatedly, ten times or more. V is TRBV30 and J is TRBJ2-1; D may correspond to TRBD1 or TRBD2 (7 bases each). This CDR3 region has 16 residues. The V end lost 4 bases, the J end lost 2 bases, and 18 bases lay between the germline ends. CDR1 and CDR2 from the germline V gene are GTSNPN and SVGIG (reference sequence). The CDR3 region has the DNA TGTGCCTGGAACCTCCCGGGGAGGGGGCCCTACAATGAGCAGTTCTTC. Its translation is CAWNLPGRGPYNEQFF.

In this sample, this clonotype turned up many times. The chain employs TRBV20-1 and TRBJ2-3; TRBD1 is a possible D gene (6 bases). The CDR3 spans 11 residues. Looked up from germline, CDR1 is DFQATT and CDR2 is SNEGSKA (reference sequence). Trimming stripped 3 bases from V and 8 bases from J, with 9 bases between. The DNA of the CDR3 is TGCAGTGCTAGCCAGGGGAGTACGCAGTATTTT. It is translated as CSASQGSTQYF.

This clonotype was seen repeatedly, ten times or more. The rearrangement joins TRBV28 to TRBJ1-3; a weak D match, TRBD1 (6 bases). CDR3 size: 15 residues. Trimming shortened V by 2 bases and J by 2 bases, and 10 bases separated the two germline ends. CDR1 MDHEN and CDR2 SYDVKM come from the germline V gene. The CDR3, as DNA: TGTGCCAGCAGTTTAGGGGGGGGCACTGGAAACACCATATATTTT. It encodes CASSLGGGTGNTIYF.

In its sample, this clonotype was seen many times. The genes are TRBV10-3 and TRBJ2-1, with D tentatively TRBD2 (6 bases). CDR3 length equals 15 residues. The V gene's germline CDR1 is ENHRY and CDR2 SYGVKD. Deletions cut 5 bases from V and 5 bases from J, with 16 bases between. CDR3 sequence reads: CAISNSRDSNNEQFF. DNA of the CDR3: TGTGCCATCAGTAACTCTAGGGACTCGAACAATGAGCAGTTCTTC.